This passage covers 8 T cell receptor beta chains from one sample sequenced in a study of T cells in Graves' hyperthyroidism and ophthalmopathy. Researchers amplified the TCR beta CDR3 regions from RNA transcripts. The HTBI primer set drove a first-round RT-PCR of the TCR CDR3. One entry per CDR3 protein results from TCRdb running MiXCR on the multiplex PCR reads. Of 350,000 to 450,000 distinct CDR3 sequences in the sample, approximately 13% were seen once. Specimen: blood. The receptor source for this set is a woman aged 55-75 years with Graves' hyperthyroidism.

V is TRBV6-2 or TRBV6-3 and J is TRBJ2-1; weak D call: TRBD1 (6 bases). V lost 6 bases to trimming and J lost 7 bases, with 10 bases between them. The CDR3 is 12 amino acids. CDR1 is MNHEY and CDR2 is SVGEGT in the germline V gene. The CDR3 region is CASSNRENEQFF. The CDR3 DNA follows: TGTGCCAGCAGCAACAGGGAGAATGAGCAGTTCTTC.

This clonotype appeared a few times. The rearrangement joins TRBV4-1 to TRBJ1-4, with a weak D call TRBD1 (5 bases). The CDR3 loop spans 15 amino acids. In germline, CDR1 is MGHRA, CDR2 YSYEKL. Trimming took 3 bases from V and 3 from J, leaving 11 bases between them. CDR3 region: CASSQEGLPNEKLFF. The CDR3 region has the DNA TGCGCCAGCAGCCAGGAGGGGCTCCCTAATGAAAAACTGTTTTTT.

This clonotype was seen repeatedly, ten times or more. This CDR3 reads CASRERESTDTQYF. The DNA of the CDR3 is TGTGCCAGCAGGGAGCGGGAGAGTACAGATACGCAGTATTTT. This chain connects TRBV2 to TRBJ2-3; 8 bases are a match to TRBD2. J gave up 3 bases and V 6 bases, and 5 bases lay outside the gene matches. The CDR3 extends over 14 amino acids. The germline V gene encodes CDR1 SNHLY and CDR2 FYNNEI.

Ten or more counts support this clonotype. J is TRBJ2-4 and V is TRBV11-2, with a possible D match to TRBD2 (6 bases). The CDR3 covers 14 residues. Trimming pared 5 bases from V and 8 bases from J, leaving 16 bases between. Germline V CDR1 and CDR2: SGHAT, FQNNGV. The CDR3 reads CASSLGGPVDIQYF. The CDR3 DNA reads as TGTGCCAGCAGCCTTGGAGGGCCGGTCGACATTCAGTACTTC.

This clonotype was recorded at least ten times. The chain uses TRBV19 and TRBJ1-2; D gene ambiguous. The V end was cut by 3 bases, the J end by 2 bases, with 10 bases between. Germline V CDR1 and CDR2: LNHDA, SQIVND (reference sequence). The CDR3 consists of 14 residues. The CDR3 here is CASSMAGLNYGYTF. CDR3 coding DNA: TGTGCCAGTAGTATGGCAGGCCTAAACTATGGCTACACCTTC.

This clonotype was found many times. This sequence joins TRBV2 and TRBJ2-1; D ambiguous. Germline values: CDR1 SNHLY, CDR2 FYNNEI. The CDR3 spans 13 residues. Trimming removed 8 bases from V and 5 bases from J, with 13 bases in between. The CDR3 bases are TGTGCCAGCGCCAGAATCATAGACAATGAGCAGTTCTTC. Protein sequence: CASARIIDNEQFF.

This clonotype has a handful of counts. The chain joins TRBV28 to TRBJ1-4; TRBD1 might be the D (6 bases). In germline, CDR1 is MDHEN, CDR2 SYDVKM. This CDR3 has 14 residues. V lost 6 bases and J 5 bases, leaving 13 bases between the germline ends. The CDR3: CASSSGTKNEKLFF. CDR3 nucleotide sequence: TGTGCCAGCAGCTCCGGGACAAAGAATGAAAAACTGTTTTTT. The full variable domain, rest sourced from reference TRBV28 and TRBJ1-4, is DVKVTQSSRYLVKRTGEKVFLECVQDMDHENMFWYRQDPGLGLRLIYFSYDVKMKEKGDIPEGYSVSREKKERFSLILESASTNQTSMYLCASSSGTKNEKLFFGSGTQLSVL.

This clonotype has ten or more counts. V is TRBV3-1 and J is TRBJ2-3, with TRBD2 matching over 8 bases. The CDR3 consists of 15 residues. CDR1 and CDR2 from the germline V gene are LGHDT and YNNKEL (reference sequence). V trimming: 6 bases; J trimming: 2 bases; junction bases outside the gene matches: 7. The CDR3 sequence is CASRPSGRITDTQYF. The CDR3 DNA reads TGTGCCAGCAGGCCAAGCGGGAGAATCACAGATACGCAGTATTTT.